This TCR beta chain was obtained from a study of cytomegalovirus exposure and HLA in healthy donors. The PCR contained 60 Vbeta and 13 Jbeta primers. TCRdb's table, derived via immunoSEQ multiplex PCR, lists solely in-frame clones and lacks some. The data show around 140,000 clones, over 65% seen once. About this clone itself: The antigen is unknown.

General study findings and limits: Most TCR beta V segments were productive about 90% or about 30% of the time in an earlier analysis. Across donors, sequencing depth was assumed by presence/absence analyses to be roughly uniform.

At collection, donors were nominally healthy, but unrecorded immune exposures were probable. J was trimmed by 8 bases and V by 5 bases; bases with no gene match: 5. Germline lookup yields CDR1 MNHNS and CDR2 SASEGT. CDR3 length: 12 amino acids. V is TRBV6-1 and J is TRBJ1-2; 7 bases agree with TRBD1. This TCR came from a female donor in good health and CMV-seronegative. Sequenced input: PBMCs. The DNA of the CDR3 is TGTGCCAGCAGTAGCCGACAGGGAGGCTACACCTTC. Its translation: CASSSRQGGYTF.